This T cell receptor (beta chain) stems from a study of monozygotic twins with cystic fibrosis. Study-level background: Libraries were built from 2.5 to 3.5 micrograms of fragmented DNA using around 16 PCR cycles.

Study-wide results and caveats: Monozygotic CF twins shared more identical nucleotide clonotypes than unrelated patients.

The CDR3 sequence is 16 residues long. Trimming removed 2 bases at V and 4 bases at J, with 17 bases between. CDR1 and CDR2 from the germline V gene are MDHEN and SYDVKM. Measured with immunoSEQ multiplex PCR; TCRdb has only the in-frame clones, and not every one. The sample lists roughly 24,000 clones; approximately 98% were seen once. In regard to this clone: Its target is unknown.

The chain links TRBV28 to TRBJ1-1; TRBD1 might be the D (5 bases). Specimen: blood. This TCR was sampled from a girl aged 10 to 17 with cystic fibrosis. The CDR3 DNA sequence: TGTGCCAGCAGTTTAGGGGGGGGACCCCCGGGCACTGAAGCTTTCTTT. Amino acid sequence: CASSLGGGPPGTEAFF.